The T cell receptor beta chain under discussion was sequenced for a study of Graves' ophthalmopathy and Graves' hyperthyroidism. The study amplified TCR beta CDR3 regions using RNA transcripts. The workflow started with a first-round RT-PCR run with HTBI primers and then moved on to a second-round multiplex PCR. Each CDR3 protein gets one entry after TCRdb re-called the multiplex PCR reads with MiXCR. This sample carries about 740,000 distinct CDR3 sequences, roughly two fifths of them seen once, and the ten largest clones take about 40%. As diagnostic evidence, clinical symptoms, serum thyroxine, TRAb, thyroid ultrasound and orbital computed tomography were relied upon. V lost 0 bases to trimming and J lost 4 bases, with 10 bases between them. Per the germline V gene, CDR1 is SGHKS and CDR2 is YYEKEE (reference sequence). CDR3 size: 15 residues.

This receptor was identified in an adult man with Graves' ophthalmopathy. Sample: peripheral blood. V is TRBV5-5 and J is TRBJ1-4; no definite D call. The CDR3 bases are TGTGCCAGCAGCTTGGCCCCAGGTCTTAATGAAAAACTGTTTTTT. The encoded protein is CASSLAPGLNEKLFF.